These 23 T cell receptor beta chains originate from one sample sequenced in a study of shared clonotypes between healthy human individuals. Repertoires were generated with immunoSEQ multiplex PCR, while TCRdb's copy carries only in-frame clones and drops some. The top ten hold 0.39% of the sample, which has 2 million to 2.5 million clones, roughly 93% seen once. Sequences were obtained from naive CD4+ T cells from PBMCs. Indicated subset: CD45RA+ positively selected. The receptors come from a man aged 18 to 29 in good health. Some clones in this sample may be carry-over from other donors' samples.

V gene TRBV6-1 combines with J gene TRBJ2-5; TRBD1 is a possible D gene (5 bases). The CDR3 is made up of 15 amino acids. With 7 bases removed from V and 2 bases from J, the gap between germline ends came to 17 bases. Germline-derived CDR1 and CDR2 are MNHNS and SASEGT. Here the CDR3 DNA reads TGTGCCAGCAACCCTGGGGCAGTTAAACAAGAGACCCAGTACTTC. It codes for CASNPGAVKQETQYF.

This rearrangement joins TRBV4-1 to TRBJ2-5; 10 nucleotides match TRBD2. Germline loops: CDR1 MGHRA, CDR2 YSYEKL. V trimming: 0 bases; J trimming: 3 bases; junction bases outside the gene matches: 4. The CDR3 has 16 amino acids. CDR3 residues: CASSQELAGVEETQYF. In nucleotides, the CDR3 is TGCGCCAGCAGCCAAGAGCTAGCGGGAGTTGAAGAGACCCAGTACTTC.

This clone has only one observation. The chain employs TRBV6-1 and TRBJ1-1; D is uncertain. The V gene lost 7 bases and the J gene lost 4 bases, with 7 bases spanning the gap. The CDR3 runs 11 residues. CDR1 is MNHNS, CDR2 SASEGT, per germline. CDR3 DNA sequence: TGTGCCAGCATGAAGTCCACTGAAGCTTTCTTT. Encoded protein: CASMKSTEAFF.

Here the CDR3 DNA reads TGTGCCAGCAGCTCTACAGGGGAGGGTCGCTATGGCTACACCTTC. It codes for CASSSTGEGRYGYTF. The gene calls are TRBV7-8 and TRBJ1-2, with 7 bases that match TRBD1. After removal of 4 bases from V and 4 bases from J, the junction contained 9 bases not matched to a gene. CDR1 and CDR2 from the germline V gene are SGHVS and FQNEAQ. CDR3 length: 15 amino acids.

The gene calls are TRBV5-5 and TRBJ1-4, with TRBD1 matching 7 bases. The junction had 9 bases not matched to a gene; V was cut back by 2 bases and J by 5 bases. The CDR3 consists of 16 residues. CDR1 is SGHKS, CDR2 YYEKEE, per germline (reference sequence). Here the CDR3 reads CASSFPDRALNEKLFF. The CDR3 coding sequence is TGTGCCAGCAGCTTCCCCGACAGGGCCCTCAATGAAAAACTGTTTTTT.

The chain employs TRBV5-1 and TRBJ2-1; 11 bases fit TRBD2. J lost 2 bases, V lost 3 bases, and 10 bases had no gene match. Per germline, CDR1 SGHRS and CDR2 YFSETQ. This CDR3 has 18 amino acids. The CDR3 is CASSYLAGGPGTYNEQFF. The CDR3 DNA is TGCGCCAGCAGCTATTTAGCGGGAGGGCCCGGTACCTACAATGAGCAGTTCTTC.

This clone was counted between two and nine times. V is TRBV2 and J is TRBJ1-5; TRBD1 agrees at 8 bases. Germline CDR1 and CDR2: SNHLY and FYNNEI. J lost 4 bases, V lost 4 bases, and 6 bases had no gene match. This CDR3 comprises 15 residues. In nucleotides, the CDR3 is TGTGCCAGCAGTGCAGATGACAGGGGTAATCAGCCCCAGCATTTT. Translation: CASSADDRGNQPQHF.

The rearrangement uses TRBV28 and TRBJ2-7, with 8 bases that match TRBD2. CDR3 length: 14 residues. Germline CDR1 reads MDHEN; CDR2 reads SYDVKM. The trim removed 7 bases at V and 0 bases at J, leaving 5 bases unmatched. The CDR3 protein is CASNELAGSYEQYF. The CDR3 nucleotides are TGTGCCAGCAATGAGCTAGCGGGCTCCTACGAGCAGTACTTC. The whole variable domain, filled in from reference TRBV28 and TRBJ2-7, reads DVKVTQSSRYLVKRTGEKVFLECVQDMDHENMFWYRQDPGLGLRLIYFSYDVKMKEKGDIPEGYSVSREKKERFSLILESASTNQTSMYLCASNELAGSYEQYFGPGTRLTVT.

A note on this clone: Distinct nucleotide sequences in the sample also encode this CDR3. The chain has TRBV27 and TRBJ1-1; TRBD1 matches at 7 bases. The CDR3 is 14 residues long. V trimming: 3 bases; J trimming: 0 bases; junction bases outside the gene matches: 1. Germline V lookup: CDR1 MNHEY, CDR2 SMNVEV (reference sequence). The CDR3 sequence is CASSLGTVNTEAFF. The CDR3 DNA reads TGTGCCAGCAGTTTGGGGACAGTGAACACTGAAGCTTTCTTT.

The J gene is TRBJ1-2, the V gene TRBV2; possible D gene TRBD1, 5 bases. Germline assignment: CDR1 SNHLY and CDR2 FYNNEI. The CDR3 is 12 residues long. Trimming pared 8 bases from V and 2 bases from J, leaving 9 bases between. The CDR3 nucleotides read TGTGCCAGCGGGGACTTAAACTATGGCTACACCTTC. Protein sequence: CASGDLNYGYTF.

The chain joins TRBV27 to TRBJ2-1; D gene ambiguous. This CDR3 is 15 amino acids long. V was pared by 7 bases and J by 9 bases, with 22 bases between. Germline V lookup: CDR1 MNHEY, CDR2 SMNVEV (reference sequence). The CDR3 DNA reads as TGTGCCAGCATTTCACTACGGATGTCGAGGAGTGAGCAGTTCTTC. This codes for CASISLRMSRSEQFF.

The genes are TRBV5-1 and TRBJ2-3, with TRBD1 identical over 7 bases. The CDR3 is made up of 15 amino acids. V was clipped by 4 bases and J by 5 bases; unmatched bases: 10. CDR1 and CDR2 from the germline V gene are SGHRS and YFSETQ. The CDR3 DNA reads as TGCGCCAGCAGCATTCCCACAGGGGTCGGAGATACGCAGTATTTT. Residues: CASSIPTGVGDTQYF.

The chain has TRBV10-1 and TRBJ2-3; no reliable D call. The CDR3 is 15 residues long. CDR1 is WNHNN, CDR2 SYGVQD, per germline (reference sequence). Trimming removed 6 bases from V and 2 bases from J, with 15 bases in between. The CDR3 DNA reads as TGCGCCAGCAGCGATCCTTTGCGGCCCACAGATACGCAGTATTTT. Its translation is CASSDPLRPTDTQYF.

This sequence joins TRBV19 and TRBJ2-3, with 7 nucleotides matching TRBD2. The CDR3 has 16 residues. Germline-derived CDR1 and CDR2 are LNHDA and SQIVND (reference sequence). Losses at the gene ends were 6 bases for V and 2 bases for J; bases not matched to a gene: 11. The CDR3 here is CASSPLPGLLTDTQYF. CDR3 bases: TGTGCCAGTAGCCCCCTCCCGGGACTACTCACAGATACGCAGTATTTT.

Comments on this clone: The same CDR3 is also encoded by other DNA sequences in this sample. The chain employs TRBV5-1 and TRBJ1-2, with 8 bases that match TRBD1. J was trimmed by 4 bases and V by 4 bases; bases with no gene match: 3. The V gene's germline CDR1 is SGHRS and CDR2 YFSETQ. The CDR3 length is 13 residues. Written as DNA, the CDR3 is TGCGCCAGCAGCGTTGACAGGGGCTATGGCTACACCTTC. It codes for CASSVDRGYGYTF. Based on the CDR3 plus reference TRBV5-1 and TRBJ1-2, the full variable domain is KAGVTQTPRYLIKTRGQQVTLSCSPISGHRSVSWYQQTPGQGLQFLFEYFSETQRNKGNFPGRFSGRQFSNSRSEMNVSTLELGDSALYLCASSVDRGYGYTFGSGTRLTVV.

In DNA, the CDR3 is TGCGCCAGCAGCCACGGGACAGGGGAAAACTATGGCTACACCTTC. This encodes CASSHGTGENYGYTF. This sequence joins TRBV4-3 and TRBJ1-2; 10 bases map to TRBD1. Germline CDR1 reads LGHNA; CDR2 reads YSLEER. With V trimmed by 3 bases and J by 2 bases, 3 bases remained unmatched. The CDR3 covers 15 residues.

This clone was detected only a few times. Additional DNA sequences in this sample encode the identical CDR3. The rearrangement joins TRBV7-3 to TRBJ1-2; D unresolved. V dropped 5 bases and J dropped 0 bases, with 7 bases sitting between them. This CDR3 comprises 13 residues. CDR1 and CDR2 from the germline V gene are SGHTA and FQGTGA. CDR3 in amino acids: CASSPGANYGYTF. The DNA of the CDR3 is TGTGCCAGCAGCCCAGGAGCTAACTATGGCTACACCTTC. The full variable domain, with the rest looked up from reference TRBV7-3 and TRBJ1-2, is GAGVSQTPSNKVTEKGKYVELRCDPISGHTALYWYRQSLGQGPEFLIYFQGTGAADDSGLPNDRFFAVRPEGSVSTLKIQRTERGDSAVYLCASSPGANYGYTFGSGTRLTVV.

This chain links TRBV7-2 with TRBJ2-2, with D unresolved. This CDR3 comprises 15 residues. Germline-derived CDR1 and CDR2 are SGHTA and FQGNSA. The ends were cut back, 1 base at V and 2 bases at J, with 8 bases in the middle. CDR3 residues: CASSLEGLNTGELFF. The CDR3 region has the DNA TGTGCCAGCAGCTTAGAGGGCCTAAACACCGGGGAGCTGTTTTTT.

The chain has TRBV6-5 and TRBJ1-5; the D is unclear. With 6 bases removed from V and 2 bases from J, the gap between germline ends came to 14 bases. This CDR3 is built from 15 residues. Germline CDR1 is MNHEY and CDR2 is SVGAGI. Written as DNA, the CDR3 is TGTGCCAGCAGCCTAGCCGGCGGGCGCAATCAGCCCCAGCATTTT. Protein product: CASSLAGGRNQPQHF.

The CDR3 nucleotides are TGTGCCAGCATGCGACAGCCTAGCACAGATACGCAGTATTTT. Amino acid sequence: CASMRQPSTDTQYF. The chain recombines TRBV2 with TRBJ2-3, with D possibly being TRBD1 (5 bases). Germline assignment: CDR1 SNHLY and CDR2 FYNNEI. V was pared by 7 bases and J by 0 bases, with 11 bases between. This CDR3 region has 14 residues.

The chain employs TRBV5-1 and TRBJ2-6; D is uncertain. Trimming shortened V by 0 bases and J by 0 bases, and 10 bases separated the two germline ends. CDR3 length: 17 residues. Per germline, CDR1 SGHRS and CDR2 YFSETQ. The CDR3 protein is CASSLDGPNSGANVLTF. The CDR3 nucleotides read TGCGCCAGCAGCTTGGACGGCCCAAACTCTGGGGCCAACGTCCTGACTTTC.

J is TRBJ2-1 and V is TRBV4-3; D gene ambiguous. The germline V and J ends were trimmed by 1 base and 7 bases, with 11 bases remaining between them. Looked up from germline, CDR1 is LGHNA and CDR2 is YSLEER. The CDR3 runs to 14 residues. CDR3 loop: CASSQVYESNEQFF. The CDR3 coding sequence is TGCGCCAGCAGCCAAGTCTACGAAAGTAATGAGCAGTTCTTC.

CDR3 loop: CASSLGGVNEKLFF. The CDR3, as DNA: TGTGCCAGCAGTTTAGGAGGGGTGAATGAAAAACTGTTTTTT. The rearrangement links TRBV28 to TRBJ1-4, with a tentative D call TRBD1 (5 bases). V dropped 2 bases and J dropped 5 bases, with 9 bases sitting between them. The CDR3 totals 14 residues. Germline V gene lookup returns CDR1 MDHEN and CDR2 SYDVKM.